Following are 32 T cell receptor beta chains from one sample sequenced in a study of T cells in Graves' hyperthyroidism and ophthalmopathy (dated by TCRdb to about 2019). Library preparation used multiplex PCR. The sample was run on an Illumina HiSeq 2000. The TCR beta CDR3 regions were amplified from RNA transcripts. The TCR CDR3 was subjected to a first round of RT-PCR using the HTBI primer set and the Qiagen OneStep RT-PCR kit. TCRdb reanalyzed the raw reads on its own, using fastp at Q25 for trimming and MiXCR for clone calling, and kept in-frame beta chains. Each record represents a unique CDR3 protein, reported with the most common genes and DNA among its rows. The sample contains 450,000 to 700,000 distinct CDR3 sequences, around 42% of them found a single time. The ten top clones hold roughly 19% of the sample. The sample consisted of peripheral blood or thyroid tissue (not recorded which). All receptors derive from an adult woman with Graves' disease, either hyperthyroidism or ophthalmopathy (not recorded which).

V is TRBV7-9 and J is TRBJ2-5, with D maybe TRBD1 (5 bases). Looked up from germline, CDR1 is SEHNR and CDR2 is FQNEAQ (reference sequence). V lost 1 base and J 4 bases, leaving 10 bases between the germline ends. The CDR3 is 14 residues long. The DNA of the CDR3 is TGTGCCAGCAGCTTAGGTGCAGGGCGAGAGACCCAGTACTTC. Its translation: CASSLGAGRETQYF.

A few counts support this clonotype. Here the CDR3 reads CASSLVGRGKKETQYF. The CDR3 nucleotides read TGTGCCAGCAGCTTGGTTGGCCGAGGCAAAAAAGAGACCCAGTACTTC. The chain combines TRBV5-6 with TRBJ2-5; D is undetermined. Germline CDR1 is SGHDT and CDR2 is YYEEEE. The CDR3 totals 16 residues. Trimming removed 0 bases from V and 3 bases from J, with 15 bases in between.

Note on this clonotype: One end of the junction varies from germline; a read error may be responsible. The V gene is TRBV7-9, the J gene TRBJ1-6; D possibly corresponds to TRBD1 (5 bases). Germline CDR1 is SEHNR and CDR2 is FQNEAQ (reference sequence). The CDR3 is 14 residues long. The CDR3 coding sequence is TGTTCCAGCAGCCAAGAAGAAGGGACGGCACCCCTCCACTTT. This codes for CSSSQEEGTAPLHF.

This clonotype appeared many times. The chain combines TRBV7-9 with TRBJ2-5; unclear D gene. Trimming shortened V by 2 bases and J by 3 bases, and 10 bases separated the two germline ends. CDR1 and CDR2 (germline): SEHNR, FQNEAQ (reference sequence). The CDR3 contains 14 residues. This chain's CDR3 is CASSLYLQEETQYF. CDR3 nucleotide sequence: TGTGCCAGCAGCTTATATTTGCAAGAAGAGACCCAGTACTTC.

This clonotype was seen many times. This rearrangement joins TRBV5-1 to TRBJ2-2; a weak D match, TRBD2 (6 bases). Between the trimmed V and J ends, which lost 4 bases and 7 bases, there was a span of 14 bases. This CDR3 comprises 14 residues. Germline V gives CDR1 SGHRS, CDR2 YFSETQ. The CDR3 DNA is TGCGCCAGCAGCCTGATGGGTAGCGGCGGGGAGCTGTTTTTT. Translated, it gives CASSLMGSGGELFF.

This clonotype occurred once. This may be a read error, as it is one base from a much larger clone. The gene calls are TRBV4-1 and TRBJ1-4; D perhaps matches TRBD1 (5 bases). This CDR3 is 14 amino acids long. V was clipped by 8 bases and J by 9 bases, with 19 bases between them. Germline CDR1 MGHRA, CDR2 YSYEKL. CDR3 residues: CASRGEAGRQKLFF. CDR3 in DNA: TGCGCCAGCCGGGGGGAGGCAGGGAGACAAAAACTGTTTTTT.

This chain links TRBV12-3 or TRBV12-4 with TRBJ2-5; TRBD2 matches 14 bases. Germline trimming cut 5 bases from V and 5 bases from J; bases unmatched to any gene: 13. The CDR3 runs to 18 residues. CDR3 sequence: CASSGRATSGGAWETQYF. The CDR3 bases are TGTGCCAGCAGTGGTCGGGCGACTAGCGGGGGGGCATGGGAGACCCAGTACTTC.

This clonotype was found many times. The chain joins TRBV5-1 to TRBJ2-7; tentative D call: TRBD1 (6 bases). CDR1 and CDR2 (germline): SGHRS, YFSETQ. The CDR3 loop spans 13 amino acids. Trimming stripped 4 bases from V and 4 bases from J, with 12 bases between. DNA for the CDR3: TGCGCCAGCAGCCAAGGACAGTCGTACGAGCAGTACTTC. Its translation is CASSQGQSYEQYF. Variable domain in full (rest from reference TRBV5-1 and TRBJ2-7): KAGVTQTPRYLIKTRGQQVTLSCSPISGHRSVSWYQQTPGQGLQFLFEYFSETQRNKGNFPGRFSGRQFSNSRSEMNVSTLELGDSALYLCASSQGQSYEQYFGPGTRLTVT.

This clonotype was detected ten times or more. The rearrangement links TRBV7-9 to TRBJ2-7; maybe TRBD2 (6 bases). This CDR3 spans 18 amino acids. The germline CDR1 and CDR2 sequences are SEHNR and FQNEAQ (reference sequence). Trimming shortened V by 5 bases and J by 6 bases, and 29 bases separated the two germline ends. CDR3 protein: CASSPIGTRGRRDREQYF. The CDR3 nucleotides are TGTGCCAGCAGCCCCATCGGGACTCGAGGTAGGCGGGATCGCGAGCAGTACTTC.

This clonotype occurred once. The junction does not match germline at one end; this may be a read error. The rearrangement links TRBV11-1 to TRBJ1-1; D is unresolved. From germline, CDR1 is SGHAT and CDR2 FQDESV (reference sequence). The CDR3 is 15 amino acids. The CDR3 protein is CASSPLQAMNTEVFF. The CDR3 nucleotides read TGTGCCAGCAGCCCCTTACAAGCAATGAACACTGAAGTTTTCTTT. Based on the CDR3 plus reference TRBV11-1 and TRBJ1-1, the full variable domain is EAEVAQSPRYKITEKSQAVAFWCDPISGHATLYWYRQILGQGPELLVQFQDESVVDDSQLPKDRFSAERLKGVDSTLKIQPAELGDSAMYLCASSPLQAMNTEVFFGQGTRLTVV.

J is TRBJ1-6 and V is TRBV20-1; D is possibly TRBD1 (5 bases). The length of the CDR3 is 14 residues. From germline, CDR1 is DFQATT and CDR2 SNEGSKA (reference sequence). V was shortened by 4 bases and J by 9 bases, with 16 bases between the two germline ends. The chain's CDR3 is CSATSGLEVSPLHF. CDR3 DNA sequence: TGCAGTGCTACCTCGGGACTAGAGGTTTCACCCCTCCACTTT.

V and J are TRBV7-9 and TRBJ2-5; maybe TRBD1 (5 bases). This CDR3 is built from 13 residues. V was pared by 6 bases and J by 5 bases, with 13 bases between. In germline, CDR1 is SEHNR, CDR2 FQNEAQ (reference sequence). CDR3 DNA sequence: TGTGCCAGCAGTCCTGACAGTCGGGAGACCCAGTACTTC. Protein: CASSPDSRETQYF.

The rearrangement uses TRBV24-1 and TRBJ1-2; no clear D. Trimming pared 5 bases from V and 2 bases from J, leaving 11 bases between. The CDR3 loop spans 14 amino acids. Per the germline V gene, CDR1 is KGHDR and CDR2 is SFDVKD. DNA for the CDR3: TGTGCCACCAGTGCAACACGGGGAAACTATGGCTACACCTTC. It is translated as CATSATRGNYGYTF.

This chain joins TRBV10-3 and TRBJ2-2; D is unresolved. V was trimmed by 3 bases and J by 0 bases, leaving 2 bases between them. Germline values: CDR1 ENHRY, CDR2 SYGVKD. CDR3 size: 13 residues. The CDR3 spells CAISDANTGELFF. The CDR3, as DNA: TGTGCCATCAGTGACGCGAACACCGGGGAGCTGTTTTTT.

The chain carries TRBV24-1 and TRBJ2-5, with a weak D call TRBD2 (7 bases). Germline CDR1 KGHDR, CDR2 SFDVKD. The CDR3 sequence is 14 residues long. The germline V and J ends were trimmed by 5 bases and 4 bases, with 13 bases remaining between them. CDR3 in DNA: TGTGCCACCAGTGGGGAGGGGGATTCAGAGACCCAGTACTTC. Residues: CATSGEGDSETQYF.

The chain combines TRBV19 with TRBJ2-6, with D tentatively TRBD1 or TRBD2 (5 bases each). Per germline, CDR1 LNHDA and CDR2 SQIVND (reference sequence). Trimming took 2 bases from V and 4 from J, leaving 12 bases between them. CDR3 length equals 16 residues. CDR3 region: CASSIMGRTGANVLTF. The CDR3 DNA follows: TGTGCCAGTAGTATAATGGGACGCACCGGGGCCAACGTCCTGACTTTC. The full variable domain, with the rest looked up from reference TRBV19 and TRBJ2-6, is DGGITQSPKYLFRKEGQNVTLSCEQNLNHDAMYWYRQDPGQGLRLIYYSQIVNDFQKGDIAEGYSVSREKKESFPLTVTSAQKNPTAFYLCASSIMGRTGANVLTFGAGSRLTVL.

This sequence joins TRBV7-2 and TRBJ1-4; D ambiguous. V dropped 5 bases and J dropped 7 bases, with 17 bases sitting between them. Germline lookup yields CDR1 SGHTA and CDR2 FQGNSA. The CDR3 is made up of 15 amino acids. CDR3 in DNA: TGTGCCAGCAGCACAACCGAAGGGCGGCGTGAAAAACTGTTTTTT. Its protein is CASSTTEGRREKLFF. Full variable domain (outside the CDR3, taken from reference TRBV7-2 and TRBJ1-4): GAGVSQSPSNKVTEKGKDVELRCDPISGHTALYWYRQSLGQGLEFLIYFQGNSAPDKSGLPSDRFSAERTGGSVSTLTIQRTQQEDSAVYLCASSTTEGRREKLFFGSGTQLSVL.

Concerning this clonotype: A much more abundant neighbour one base away suggests this may be a read error. V gene TRBV6-5 combines with J gene TRBJ1-4; D is perhaps TRBD1 (5 bases). In germline, CDR1 is MNHEY, CDR2 SVGAGI. This CDR3 contains 13 residues. The DNA of the CDR3 is TGTGCCAGCAGTGAATTACAGGACACAAAACCGTTTTTT. As protein: CASSELQDTKPFF.

This clonotype was detected many times. The rearrangement uses TRBV12-3 or TRBV12-4 and TRBJ2-5; D is unclear. This CDR3 is 14 amino acids long. V lost 7 bases and J 3 bases, leaving 15 bases between the germline ends. CDR3 DNA: TGTGCCAGCACCCAAAAGCAAAGGGAAGAGACCCAGTACTTC. It codes for CASTQKQREETQYF.

There are many counts of this clonotype. The gene calls are TRBV6-5 and TRBJ2-7; the D is unclear. Germline values: CDR1 MNHEY, CDR2 SVGAGI. The CDR3 is 13 residues long. Trimming removed 4 bases at V and 0 bases at J, with 7 bases between. The CDR3: CASSFAPSYEQYF. The CDR3 DNA follows: TGTGCCAGCAGTTTCGCCCCCTCCTACGAGCAGTACTTC.

The chain is built from TRBV2 and TRBJ1-5; TRBD1 might be the D (6 bases). The CDR3 has 14 residues. Per the germline V gene, CDR1 is SNHLY and CDR2 is FYNNEI. The V end lost 3 bases, the J end lost 11 bases, and 17 bases lay between the germline ends. The CDR3: CASSEGARLLTQHF. In nucleotides, the CDR3 is TGTGCCAGCAGTGAGGGGGCCCGATTGTTGACCCAGCATTTT.

This clonotype has ten or more counts. This chain uses TRBV2 with TRBJ1-2; no clear D. This CDR3 contains 14 residues. Trimming cost V 0 bases and J 7 bases, with 12 bases left between them. Germline assignment: CDR1 SNHLY and CDR2 FYNNEI. The CDR3 DNA reads TGTGCCAGCAGTGAAGCAACAGCGGAATTTGGCTACACCTTC. Translating gives CASSEATAEFGYTF.

The chain has TRBV20-1 and TRBJ2-2; D remains unclear. CDR1 and CDR2 from the germline V gene are DFQATT and SNEGSKA (reference sequence). Deletions cut 3 bases from V and 6 bases from J, with 38 bases between. This CDR3 has 22 residues. The CDR3 reads CSASPSFLEPKYSMLYSGELFF. CDR3 DNA sequence: TGCAGTGCTAGCCCGTCGTTTCTTGAACCCAAATACTCTATGCTGTACTCCGGGGAGCTGTTTTTT.

DNA for the CDR3: TGCAGTGCTAGTTTTGGACTAGCGGGACAGGGTGAATGGTCACCCCTCCACTTT. Encoded protein: CSASFGLAGQGEWSPLHF. The genes are TRBV20-1 and TRBJ1-6, with 9 nucleotides matching TRBD1. Germline trimming cut 3 bases from V and 10 bases from J; bases unmatched to any gene: 19. The CDR3 sequence is 18 residues long. Germline loops: CDR1 DFQATT, CDR2 SNEGSKA (reference sequence).

This sequence joins TRBV19 and TRBJ1-5; a weak D match, TRBD1 (5 bases). The CDR3 is 14 residues long. Germline V CDR1 and CDR2: LNHDA, SQIVND (reference sequence). Trimming removed 7 bases at V and 3 bases at J, with 13 bases between. The CDR3 is CASKVGRVNQPQHF. In DNA, the CDR3 is TGTGCCAGTAAGGTGGGACGGGTCAATCAGCCCCAGCATTTT.

This clonotype was observed many times. V is TRBV7-3 and J is TRBJ2-2; D might be TRBD1 (5 bases). This CDR3 spans 14 amino acids. Germline assignment: CDR1 SGHTA and CDR2 FQGTGA. V was cut by 2 bases and J by 4 bases, with 8 bases left in between. The CDR3: CASSLGAITGELFF. In nucleotides, the CDR3 is TGTGCCAGCAGCTTAGGGGCGATCACCGGGGAGCTGTTTTTT.

This clonotype was seen repeatedly, ten times or more. The V call is TRBV7-9, the J call TRBJ2-7, with D possibly being TRBD1 or TRBD2 (7 bases each). The germline V gene encodes CDR1 SEHNR and CDR2 FQNEAQ (reference sequence). V lost 4 bases and J 3 bases, leaving 16 bases between the germline ends. CDR3 length equals 15 residues. CDR3 amino acids: CASSYTGEGDYEQYF. The CDR3 DNA sequence: TGTGCCAGCAGCTACACAGGGGAGGGGGACTACGAGCAGTACTTC.

The chain joins TRBV7-9 to TRBJ1-2; D call uncertain. This CDR3 is 14 amino acids long. Trimming removed 5 bases at V and 8 bases at J, with 18 bases between. CDR1 is SEHNR, CDR2 FQNEAQ, per germline (reference sequence). In DNA, the CDR3 is TGTGCCAGCAGCACCGACCGGGTCGTTTGGGGCTACACCTTC. Its protein product is CASSTDRVVWGYTF.

The chain carries TRBV7-8 and TRBJ1-6, with TRBD1 matching 9 bases. The CDR3 runs 13 residues. V lost 6 bases, J lost 10 bases, and 4 bases stayed unmatched. From germline, CDR1 is SGHVS and CDR2 FQNEAQ. The CDR3 DNA reads TGTGCCAGCAGTGACGGACAGGGGTCACCCCTCCACTTT. It codes for CASSDGQGSPLHF.

Turning to this clonotype: Given a much more abundant clone one base away, this may be a read error. V and J are TRBV5-4 and TRBJ2-7; D is tentatively TRBD1 or TRBD2 (5 bases each). Trimming stripped 2 bases from V and 6 bases from J, with 15 bases between. Germline V gene data show CDR1 as SGHNT and CDR2 as YYREEE (reference sequence). The CDR3 has 14 amino acids. The DNA of the CDR3 is TGTGCCAGCAGCTTATGGGACGGGAACTGCGAGCAGTACTTC. It encodes CASSLWDGNCEQYF.

The chain links TRBV7-2 to TRBJ2-7; 11 bases are a match to TRBD2. Germline V gene data show CDR1 as SGHTA and CDR2 as FQGNSA. V gave up 4 bases and J gave up 3 bases; unmatched junction bases: 8. This CDR3 spans 16 amino acids. In DNA, the CDR3 is TGTGCCAGCAGCTCCGGAACTAGCGGGAGTCACTACGAGCAGTACTTC. Translating it yields CASSSGTSGSHYEQYF.

This clonotype appeared many times. V and J are TRBV20-1 and TRBJ2-5; 7 bases agree with TRBD1. Germline values: CDR1 DFQATT, CDR2 SNEGSKA (reference sequence). This CDR3 contains 14 residues. After removal of 5 bases from V and 2 bases from J, the junction contained 8 bases not matched to a gene. The CDR3 nucleotides read TGCAGTGCTGCCACAGGGGCCTCTCAAGAGACCCAGTACTTC. This encodes CSAATGASQETQYF.